Sequencing of this T cell receptor (beta chain) was carried out in a study of identical twins. Whole-study results and caveats: Sharing of beta out-of-frame sequences by twins showed a weaker excess. Findings depended on cross-sectional statistics rather than tracking the same donors.

The junction had 2 bases not matched to a gene; V was cut back by 3 bases and J by 1 base. Germline CDR1 reads LGHDT; CDR2 reads YNNKEL (reference sequence). The CDR3 is made up of 15 amino acids. Concerning this clonotype: Its antigen is undetermined.

TCRdb redid the calling of the 5' RACE reads with MiXCR, one entry per CDR3 protein. The data show about 500,000 distinct CDR3 sequences, roughly an eighth seen once. The sample was also linked to a second study, of yellow fever vaccine responses in identical twins.

The V and J genes are TRBV3-1 and TRBJ2-2, with TRBD1 identical over 7 bases. The source of this sequence is a woman aged 18-30 years in good health. The sequencing sample was made of CD4+ T cells sorted from blood. CDR3 nucleotides: TGTGCCAGCAGCCAGGGACAGTTGAACACCGGGGAGCTGTTTTTT. Translated: CASSQGQLNTGELFF.